A single sample gave rise to the 8 T cell receptor beta chains below, sequenced in a study of human T cells and chemical hapten exposure. MiXCR, run by TCRdb on the RACE reads, gives a single entry per CDR3 protein. The sample has some 71,000 distinct CDR3 sequences; 11% are singletons. Time point reported: patch test 3, about 24 weeks after DPC sensitization. Treatment indicated: therapeutic diphenylcyclopropenone sensitization with weekly scalp DPC. Here the sequenced sample was whole blood, taken in connection with sensitization to the hapten diphenylcyclopropenone (DPC). The receptor source for this set is a woman aged 45 to 65 with alopecia areata. Some clones in this sample may be carry-over from other donors' samples.

The chain combines TRBV12-3 or TRBV12-4 with TRBJ2-1; either TRBD1 or TRBD2 may fit D (5 bases each). The CDR3 runs to 15 residues. V dropped 6 bases and J dropped 7 bases, with 19 bases sitting between them. CDR3 residues: CASSLGTAAGNEQFF. DNA of the CDR3: TGTGCCAGCAGCCTAGGGACGGCTGCGGGTAATGAGCAGTTCTTC.

This chain connects TRBV28 to TRBJ2-7; 9 bases map to TRBD1. The length of the CDR3 is 15 residues. CDR1 is MDHEN, CDR2 SYDVKM, per germline. Trimming removed 4 bases from V and 2 bases from J; junction bases left unmatched: 6. CDR3 nucleotide sequence: TGTGCCAGCAGTTCTACCGGGACAGGGCCCTACGAGCAGTACTTC. This gives the protein CASSSTGTGPYEQYF.

This clonotype was recorded many times. This chain joins TRBV2 and TRBJ1-4; TRBD1 is a possible D gene (6 bases). V lost 5 bases and J 7 bases, leaving 14 bases between the germline ends. The germline gives CDR1 SNHLY, CDR2 FYNNEI. The CDR3 sequence is 14 residues long. CDR3 sequence reads: CASSQAGAGEKLFF. For the CDR3, the DNA is TGTGCCAGCAGTCAGGCAGGGGCCGGTGAAAAACTGTTTTTT.

This clonotype was recorded a few times. The rearrangement uses TRBV2 and TRBJ2-5, with D unresolved. Trimming removed 4 bases at V and 1 base at J, with 7 bases between. This CDR3 region has 13 residues. Germline CDR1 is SNHLY and CDR2 is FYNNEI. The CDR3 reads CASSVNSQETQYF. The CDR3 DNA reads TGTGCCAGCAGTGTGAACAGCCAAGAGACCCAGTACTTC. The entire variable domain, with the rest obtained from reference TRBV2 and TRBJ2-5, is as follows: EPEVTQTPSHQVTQMGQEVILRCVPISNHLYFYWYRQILGQKVEFLVSFYNNEISEKSEIFDDQFSVERPDGSNFTLKIRSTKLEDSAMYFCASSVNSQETQYFGPGTRLLVL.

The chain couples TRBV4-3 to TRBJ2-7, with TRBD1 matching over 11 bases. CDR3 length: 17 amino acids. The germline gives CDR1 LGHNA, CDR2 YSLEER. V trimming: 0 bases; J trimming: 3 bases; junction bases outside the gene matches: 7. The CDR3 here is CASSQEGGTGGIYEQYF. The CDR3 DNA reads as TGCGCCAGCAGCCAAGAAGGGGGGACAGGGGGAATCTACGAGCAGTACTTC.

This clonotype showed up many times. The chain combines TRBV2 with TRBJ1-5, with TRBD1 matching over 7 bases. Germline CDR1 is SNHLY and CDR2 is FYNNEI. The CDR3 spans 16 residues. V lost 5 bases to trimming and J lost 1 base; unmatched junction nucleotides: 8. The CDR3 coding sequence is TGTGCCAGCAGTTCAAAGGGGGCGGCGAGCAATCAGCCCCAGCATTTT. Encoded protein: CASSSKGAASNQPQHF.

A remark on this clonotype: A read error may account for a junction end that differs from germline. The CDR3 DNA follows: TGCAGCGTGGAAGGACTAGCAGCCCCCCCCGATGAGCAGTTCTTC. It specifies CSVEGLAAPPDEQFF. The chain couples TRBV29-1 to TRBJ2-1; 8 nucleotides align to TRBD2. The CDR3 extends over 15 amino acids. Germline-derived CDR1 and CDR2 are SQVTM and ANQGSEA.

The chain carries TRBV24-1 and TRBJ2-7, with 11 bases identical to TRBD2. The CDR3 is 15 residues long. Germline V gene data show CDR1 as KGHDR and CDR2 as SFDVKD. V lost 5 bases to trimming and J lost 5 bases; unmatched junction nucleotides: 7. The CDR3 DNA reads TGTGCCACCAGTGCTTTTACTAGCGGGAGAAACGAGCAGTACTTC. Translated, it gives CATSAFTSGRNEQYF.